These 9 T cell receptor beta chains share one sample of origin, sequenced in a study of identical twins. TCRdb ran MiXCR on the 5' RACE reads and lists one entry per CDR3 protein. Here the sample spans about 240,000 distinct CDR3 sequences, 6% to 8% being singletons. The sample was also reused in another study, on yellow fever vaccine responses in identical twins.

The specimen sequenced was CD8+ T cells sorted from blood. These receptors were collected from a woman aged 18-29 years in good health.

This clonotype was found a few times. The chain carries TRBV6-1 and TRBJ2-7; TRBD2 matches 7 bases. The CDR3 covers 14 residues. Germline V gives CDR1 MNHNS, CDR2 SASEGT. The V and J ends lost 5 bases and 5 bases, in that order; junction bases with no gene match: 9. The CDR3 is CASSPREIPHEQYF. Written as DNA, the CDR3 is TGTGCCAGCAGTCCGCGGGAGATCCCCCACGAGCAGTACTTC.

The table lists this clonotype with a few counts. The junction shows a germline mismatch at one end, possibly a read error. In DNA form, the CDR3 reads TGTGCCAGCAGCCCCCCGACTAGCGCCTCCTACGATGAGCAGTTCTTC. This encodes CASSPPTSASYDEQFF. The rearrangement joins TRBV11-2 to TRBJ2-1; 8 bases are shared with TRBD2. This CDR3 spans 16 amino acids. Germline loops: CDR1 SGHAT, CDR2 FQNNGV.

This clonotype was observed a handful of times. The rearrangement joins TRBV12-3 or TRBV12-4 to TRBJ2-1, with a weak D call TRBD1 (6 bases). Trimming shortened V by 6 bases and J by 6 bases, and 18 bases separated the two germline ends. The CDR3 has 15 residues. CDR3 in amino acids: CASSQGGPYPNEQFF. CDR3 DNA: TGTGCCAGCAGCCAAGGGGGACCATACCCCAATGAGCAGTTCTTC.

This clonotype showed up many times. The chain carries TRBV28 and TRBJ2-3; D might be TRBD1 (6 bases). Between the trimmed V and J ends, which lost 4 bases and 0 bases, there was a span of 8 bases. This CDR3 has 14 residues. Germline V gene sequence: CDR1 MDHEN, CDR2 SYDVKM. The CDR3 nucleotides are TGTGCCAGCAGTTGGGGGCCCAGCACAGATACGCAGTATTTT. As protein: CASSWGPSTDTQYF.

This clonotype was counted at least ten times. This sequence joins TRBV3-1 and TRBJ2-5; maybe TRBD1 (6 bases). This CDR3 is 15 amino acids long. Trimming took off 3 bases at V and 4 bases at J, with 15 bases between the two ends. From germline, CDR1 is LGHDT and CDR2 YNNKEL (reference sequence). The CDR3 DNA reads TGTGCCAGCAGCCAGCGGGCAGGGGTTCTAGAGACCCAGTACTTC. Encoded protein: CASSQRAGVLETQYF.

The chain's CDR3 is CASSLSGTGVNNEQFF. CDR3 DNA: TGTGCCAGCAGTTTATCGGGGACAGGGGTCAACAATGAGCAGTTCTTC. V is TRBV27 and J is TRBJ2-1; 10 positions match TRBD1. The CDR3 extends over 16 amino acids. The J segment lost 5 bases and the V segment lost 0 bases, leaving 4 bases of the junction unmatched. Germline V gives CDR1 MNHEY, CDR2 SMNVEV (reference sequence).

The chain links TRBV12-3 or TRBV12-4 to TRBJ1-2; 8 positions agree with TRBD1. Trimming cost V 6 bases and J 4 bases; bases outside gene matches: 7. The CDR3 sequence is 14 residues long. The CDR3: CASRQGAESYGYTF. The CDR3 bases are TGTGCCAGCAGGCAGGGGGCCGAGTCCTATGGCTACACCTTC.

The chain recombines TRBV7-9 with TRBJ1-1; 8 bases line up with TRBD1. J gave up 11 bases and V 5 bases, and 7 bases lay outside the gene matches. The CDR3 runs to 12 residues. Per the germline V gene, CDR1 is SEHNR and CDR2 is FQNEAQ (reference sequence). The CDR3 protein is CASSADRGEAFF. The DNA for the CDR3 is TGTGCCAGCAGCGCTGACAGGGGCGAGGCTTTCTTT.

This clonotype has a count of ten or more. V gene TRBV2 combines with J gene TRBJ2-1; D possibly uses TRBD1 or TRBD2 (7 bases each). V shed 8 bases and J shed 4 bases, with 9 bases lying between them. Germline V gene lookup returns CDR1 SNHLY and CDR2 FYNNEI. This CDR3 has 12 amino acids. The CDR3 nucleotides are TGTGCCAGCCAGGGGGGGTACAATGAGCAGTTCTTC. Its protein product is CASQGGYNEQFF.